One and the same sample provided the 10 T cell receptor beta chains below, sequenced in a study of blood T cell repertoires in COVID-19. Here immunoSEQ multiplex PCR was the method, and the copy in TCRdb shows in-frame clones only, minus some. The profile covers 23,000 or so clones, with approximately 92% appearing a single time and roughly 7.4% taken by the ten largest. The source material was peripheral blood. Receptor source: a human donor in a cohort sampled during active COVID-19.

The V call is TRBV6-5, the J call TRBJ1-2, with 7 bases identical to TRBD1. This CDR3 comprises 14 residues. The germline V gene has CDR1 MNHEY and CDR2 SVGAGI. The CDR3 nucleotides are TGTGCTACCACTAGGGACAGAGCTAACTATGGCTACACCTTC. Translation gives CATTRDRANYGYTF.

The chain is built from TRBV28 and TRBJ1-5; D might be TRBD1 (5 bases). The CDR3 extends over 16 amino acids. In germline, CDR1 is MDHEN, CDR2 SYDVKM. V was cut by 2 bases and J by 4 bases, with 15 bases left in between. The CDR3 bases are TGTGCCAGCAGTTTAAGAGGGTCGGGGACTAATCAGCCCCAGCATTTT. Amino acid sequence: CASSLRGSGTNQPQHF.

The V gene is TRBV7-9, the J gene TRBJ2-5, with TRBD1 as a possible D gene (6 bases). The CDR3 sequence is 17 residues long. Germline V gene data show CDR1 as SEHNR and CDR2 as FQNEAQ (reference sequence). V was shortened by 5 bases and J by 0 bases, with 19 bases between the two germline ends. CDR3 region: CASSTSLPQGHQETQYF. As DNA, the CDR3 is TGTGCCAGCAGCACCTCCCTGCCACAGGGACACCAAGAGACCCAGTACTTC. Full variable domain (remainder filled in from reference TRBV7-9 and TRBJ2-5): DTGVSQNPRHKITKRGQNVTFRCDPISEHNRLYWYRQTLGQGPEFLTYFQNEAQLEKSRLLSDRFSAERPKGSFSTLEIQRTEQGDSAMYLCASSTSLPQGHQETQYFGPGTRLLVL.

The gene calls are TRBV2 and TRBJ1-2; 12 bases are a match to TRBD1. J gave up 4 bases and V 4 bases, and 7 bases lay outside the gene matches. The CDR3 consists of 16 residues. CDR1 SNHLY and CDR2 FYNNEI come from the germline V gene. CDR3 DNA sequence: TGTGCCAGCAGTGCGTGGGACAGGGGGCGAAGCTATGGCTACACCTTC. It yields the protein CASSAWDRGRSYGYTF.

The rearrangement joins TRBV23-1 to TRBJ2-7, with a possible D match to TRBD1 (8 bases). Being an ORF, TRBV23-1 has a function that is uncertain. The ends were cut back, 8 bases at V and 3 bases at J, with 20 bases in the middle. The CDR3 spans 15 residues. DNA for the CDR3: TGCGCCAGCCCTAGAAGACAGGGGAGGGACTACGAGCAGTACTTC. Translation: CASPRRQGRDYEQYF.

The V call is TRBV19, the J call TRBJ1-3; D unclear. Looked up from germline, CDR1 is LNHDA and CDR2 is SQIVND (reference sequence). The CDR3 has 16 residues. Trimming took off 3 bases at V and 0 bases at J, with 12 bases between the two ends. The CDR3 sequence: CASSIPAGSSGNTIYF. As DNA, the CDR3 is TGTGCCAGTAGTATTCCTGCCGGTAGCTCTGGAAACACCATATATTTT.

Here the CDR3 reads CASSLKDRDPYGYTF. CDR3 DNA: TGTGCCAGCAGTTTAAAAGACAGGGATCCCTATGGCTACACCTTC. The chain carries TRBV28 and TRBJ1-2; the match to TRBD1 covers 7 bases. Germline loops: CDR1 MDHEN, CDR2 SYDVKM. The CDR3 length is 15 residues. V trimming: 2 bases; J trimming: 4 bases; junction bases outside the gene matches: 7.

The chain joins TRBV7-8 to TRBJ2-7; D not resolved. In germline, CDR1 is SGHVS, CDR2 FQNEAQ. The CDR3 is 15 residues long. V was shortened by 4 bases and J by 1 base, with 14 bases between the two germline ends. The CDR3: CASSSPSVTSYEQYF. In nucleotides, the CDR3 is TGTGCCAGCAGCTCTCCTTCCGTGACTTCCTACGAGCAGTACTTC.

The chain uses TRBV5-1 and TRBJ1-4; 7 bases align to TRBD1. Per germline, CDR1 SGHRS and CDR2 YFSETQ. The CDR3 contains 15 residues. The ends lost 4 bases at V and 3 bases at J; junction bases unmatched: 6. The CDR3 protein is CASSRDSMANEKLFF. The CDR3 region has the DNA TGCGCCAGCAGCAGGGACAGTATGGCTAATGAAAAACTGTTTTTT.

V usage is TRBV12-3 or TRBV12-4 and J usage is TRBJ2-7; possible D gene TRBD2, 5 bases. V lost 1 base and J lost 5, with 9 bases in between. The CDR3 has 13 residues. CDR3 in DNA: TGTGCCAGCAGTTTAGGAGGGTCGAACGAGCAGTACTTC. Encoded protein: CASSLGGSNEQYF.